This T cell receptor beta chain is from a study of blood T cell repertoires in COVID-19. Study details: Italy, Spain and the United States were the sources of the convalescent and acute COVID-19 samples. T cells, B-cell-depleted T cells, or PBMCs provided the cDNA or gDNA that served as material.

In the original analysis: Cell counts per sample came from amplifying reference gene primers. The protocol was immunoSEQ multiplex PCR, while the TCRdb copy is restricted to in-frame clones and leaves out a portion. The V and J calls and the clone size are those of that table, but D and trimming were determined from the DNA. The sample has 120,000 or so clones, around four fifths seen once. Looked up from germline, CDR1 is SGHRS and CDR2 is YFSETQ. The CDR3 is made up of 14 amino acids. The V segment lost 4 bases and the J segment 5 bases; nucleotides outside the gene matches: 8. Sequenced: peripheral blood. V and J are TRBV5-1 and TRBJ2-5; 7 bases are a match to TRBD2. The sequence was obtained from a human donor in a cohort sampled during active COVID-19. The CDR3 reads CASSPSGLDETQYF. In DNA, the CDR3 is TGCGCCAGCAGCCCCTCCGGACTAGATGAGACCCAGTACTTC.